This T cell receptor beta chain comes out of a study of OX40 agonist ivuxolimab in advanced cancers. Concerning this clone itself: The antigen remains undetermined.

Here immunoSEQ multiplex PCR was the method, and the copy in TCRdb shows in-frame clones only, minus some. The data hold around 70,000 clones, with around 88% observed a single time. Study-wide results and limits: CD8+ T cells showed, on average, more clonal expansion than CD4+ cells. Undetermined was the antigen specificity of the expanded peripheral T cells. Low normalized T-cell clonal expansion was additionally recorded for some nonresponders.

Trimming removed 3 bases at V and 10 bases at J, with 10 bases between. The CDR3 extends over 11 amino acids. Germline V gives CDR1 GTSNPN, CDR2 SVGIG (reference sequence). This specimen was CD4+ or CD8+ T cells sorted from blood, taken in a trial of the OX40 agonist ivuxolimab. V and J are TRBV30 and TRBJ2-1; D is undetermined. This TCR came from an adult with an advanced solid tumor such as melanoma, head and neck, liver or kidney cancer. CDR3 amino acids: CAWSPSKEQFF. CDR3 sequence (DNA): TGTGCCTGGAGCCCTTCGAAAGAGCAGTTCTTC.